Described below is a single T cell receptor beta chain sequence and its context. V lost 0 bases and J lost 3, with 12 bases in between. The CDR3 is made up of 15 amino acids. Germline assignment: CDR1 GTSNPN and CDR2 SVGIG (reference sequence). This sample was included in a study of T cell clones after liver transplantation. Background on the study: A pre-transplant mixed lymphocyte reaction with TCRbeta sequencing defined graft-donor-reactive clones followed in post-transplant blood. Graft-donor-reactive sequences were compared with third-party-reactive TCRbeta sequences from pre-transplant mixed lymphocyte reactions. Blood was drawn pre-transplant, before withdrawal, and after full or failed withdrawal.

Some clones are missing from TCRdb's copy, which holds only in-frame ones; the method was immunoSEQ multiplex PCR. The data contain 55,000 to 75,000 clones, approximately 70% of them singletons. The sample consisted of CD4+ T cells from blood, taken at the roughly 15-month timepoint. The chain joins TRBV30 to TRBJ1-5; no clear D gene. The receptor was derived from a human patient who received a liver transplant. T cells may partly derive from the graft donor. The CDR3 sequence is CAWSVQAVTNQPQHF. The CDR3 coding sequence is TGTGCCTGGAGTGTACAAGCGGTAACCAATCAGCCCCAGCATTTT.